This entry describes one T cell receptor beta chain. The antigen is not known. The data derive from a study of T cell responses to AZD1222 COVID-19 vaccine. Sequenced by immunoSEQ multiplex PCR; TCRdb stores in-frame clones only, minus some. The sample records about 140,000 clones, over 90% being singletons. Overall study findings and caveats: The study sampled repertoires only after the peak T cell response. A reported finding is that nearly half of spike-specific TCRs target unmutated variant regions.

The sequence was obtained from an adult who received the AZD1222 COVID-19 vaccine. This material consisted of peripheral blood, taken 28 days after the second AZD1222 dose.

CDR3 DNA: TGTGCCAGCAGTGAACGGCTTAACGCGTATTTT. The encoded protein is CASSERLNAYF. The chain recombines TRBV6-1 with TRBJ2-3; D remains unclear. CDR3 length: 11 residues. Looked up from germline, CDR1 is MNHNS and CDR2 is SASEGT. V was cut by 2 bases and J by 14 bases, with 11 bases left in between.